This passage covers 20 T cell receptor beta chains from one sample sequenced in a study of human T cells and chemical hapten exposure (dated by TCRdb to about 2021). Reading the label with the study, this specimen's time point is: pre-sensitization, week 0. The meaning of the sample's treatment or condition label: therapeutic diphenylcyclopropenone sensitization with weekly scalp DPC. The library was made by RACE. TCRdb records NextSeq 500 as the sequencer. TCRdb took the public reads, trimmed them with fastp at Q25, ran MiXCR for clone calling and kept in-frame beta chains. Rows are unified per CDR3 protein, each entry keeping the most common DNA and genes. Counted in this sample were more than 75,000 distinct CDR3 sequences; 9.6% of them appeared once. Around 3.9% of the sample is taken by the ten largest. Here the sequenced sample was whole blood, taken in connection with sensitization to the hapten diphenylcyclopropenone (DPC). The receptors derive from a woman aged 40-49 years with alopecia areata. Some clones in this sample may be carry-over from other donors' samples.

The rearrangement links TRBV9 to TRBJ2-3; tentatively, D is TRBD1 (6 bases). This CDR3 is 12 amino acids long. Deletions cut 3 bases from V and 7 bases from J, with 9 bases between. Per the germline V gene, CDR1 is SGDLS and CDR2 is YYNGEE. The CDR3 spells CASSDGQNTQYF. CDR3 nucleotide sequence: TGTGCCAGCAGCGACGGACAGAATACGCAGTATTTT.

This clonotype has just a few counts. The chain carries TRBV2 and TRBJ1-6, with a possible D match to TRBD1 (5 bases). The V gene's germline CDR1 is SNHLY and CDR2 FYNNEI. The CDR3 runs 14 residues. Between the trimmed V and J ends, which lost 4 bases and 9 bases, there was a span of 13 bases. The CDR3 spells CASSVKGIGSPLHF. The CDR3 nucleotides read TGTGCCAGCAGTGTGAAGGGGATCGGTTCACCCCTCCACTTT. Combining the CDR3 with reference TRBV2 and TRBJ1-6 gives the whole variable domain EPEVTQTPSHQVTQMGQEVILRCVPISNHLYFYWYRQILGQKVEFLVSFYNNEISEKSEIFDDQFSVERPDGSNFTLKIRSTKLEDSAMYFCASSVKGIGSPLHFGNGTRLTVT.

This clonotype has just a few counts. In nucleotides, the CDR3 is TGTGCCAGCAGCTTGGGACAGACCTACTATGGCTACACCTTC. This gives the protein CASSLGQTYYGYTF. The chain couples TRBV5-5 to TRBJ1-2; D perhaps matches TRBD1 (5 bases). Trimming took off 0 bases at V and 3 bases at J, with 9 bases between the two ends. The CDR3 contains 14 residues. Germline CDR1 is SGHKS and CDR2 is YYEKEE (reference sequence).

This clonotype occurred many times. The CDR3 region is CATQSGESYNEQFF. The CDR3 coding sequence is TGTGCCACCCAGTCAGGGGAAAGTTACAATGAGCAGTTCTTC. The gene calls are TRBV24-1 and TRBJ2-1, with D possibly being TRBD1 (6 bases). The CDR3 runs 14 residues. Germline V gene sequence: CDR1 KGHDR, CDR2 SFDVKD. With 9 bases removed from V and 4 bases from J, the gap between germline ends came to 15 bases.

The chain has TRBV20-1 and TRBJ2-3; D is uncertain. Germline V CDR1 and CDR2: DFQATT, SNEGSKA (reference sequence). Between the trimmed V and J ends, which lost 3 bases and 0 bases, there was a span of 16 bases. The CDR3 is 16 residues long. The CDR3 DNA reads as TGCAGTGCTAGTAGACTCGTTTCACCTAGCACAGATACGCAGTATTTT. This gives the protein CSASRLVSPSTDTQYF.

This clonotype came up many times. The chain links TRBV20-1 to TRBJ2-7; unclear D gene. Per the germline V gene, CDR1 is DFQATT and CDR2 is SNEGSKA (reference sequence). This CDR3 contains 12 residues. V lost 2 bases, J lost 3 bases, and 8 bases lay in between. DNA of the CDR3: TGCAGTGCTAGAAGGCACGACTACGAGCAGTACTTC. Its translation is CSARRHDYEQYF.

This clonotype was seen a few times. The chain carries TRBV7-2 and TRBJ2-7; TRBD1 aligns across 8 bases. The CDR3 is made up of 15 amino acids. CDR1 is SGHTA and CDR2 is FQGNSA in the germline V gene. J lost 1 base, V lost 4 bases, and 6 bases had no gene match. The CDR3 bases are TGTGCCAGCAGCTATACCGGGACAGGTTCCTACGAGCAGTACTTC. It translates to CASSYTGTGSYEQYF. Filled out from reference TRBV7-2 and TRBJ2-7, the complete variable domain reads GAGVSQSPSNKVTEKGKDVELRCDPISGHTALYWYRQSLGQGLEFLIYFQGNSAPDKSGLPSDRFSAERTGGSVSTLTIQRTQQEDSAVYLCASSYTGTGSYEQYFGPGTRLTVT.

The chain links TRBV20-1 to TRBJ2-1, with 7 nucleotides matching TRBD1. CDR3 length: 16 amino acids. The V and J ends lost 3 bases and 0 bases, in that order; junction bases with no gene match: 8. Germline V lookup: CDR1 DFQATT, CDR2 SNEGSKA (reference sequence). This chain's CDR3 is CSARGQFQSSYNEQFF. CDR3 sequence (DNA): TGCAGTGCTAGGGGACAGTTCCAGAGCTCCTACAATGAGCAGTTCTTC.

CDR3 DNA sequence: TGCAGCACCTGGAGAGACTATGGCTACACCTTC. This codes for CSTWRDYGYTF. The chain recombines TRBV29-1 with TRBJ1-2; D unclear. V gave up 8 bases and J gave up 3 bases, with 10 bases separating them. Germline CDR1 is SQVTM and CDR2 is ANQGSEA. The CDR3 has 11 residues.

The table lists this clonotype with many counts. The chain combines TRBV7-2 with TRBJ2-1, with D possibly called TRBD1 or TRBD2 (5 bases each). V lost 4 bases, J lost 7 bases, and 14 bases lay in between. Germline CDR1 reads SGHTA; CDR2 reads FQGNSA. The CDR3 totals 14 residues. CDR3 DNA: TGTGCCAGCAGCTCGCAGAAAGAGGGGAATGAGCAGTTCTTC. It specifies CASSSQKEGNEQFF.

This clonotype has more than one count but fewer than ten. The chain is built from TRBV13 and TRBJ2-6; D perhaps matches TRBD1 (6 bases). V was pared by 4 bases and J by 0 bases, with 22 bases between. The V gene's germline CDR1 is PRHDT and CDR2 FYEKMQ (reference sequence). This CDR3 has 20 residues. In DNA form, the CDR3 reads TGTGCCAGCAGCTCCACGATGGACAGAGCGACCATCTCTGGGGCCAACGTCCTGACTTTC. Translated, it gives CASSSTMDRATISGANVLTF.

This clonotype was seen ten or more times. The V call is TRBV13, the J call TRBJ1-1; D gene ambiguous. Trimming removed 5 bases from V and 5 bases from J, with 6 bases in between. Germline V gene data show CDR1 as PRHDT and CDR2 as FYEKMQ (reference sequence). This CDR3 has 11 amino acids. CDR3: CASSHITEAFF. The CDR3 DNA sequence: TGTGCCAGCAGCCATATAACTGAAGCTTTCTTT.

This clonotype was seen repeatedly, ten times or more. The chain couples TRBV10-3 to TRBJ1-1; D not resolved. V was cut by 0 bases and J by 4 bases, with 9 bases left in between. From germline, CDR1 is ENHRY and CDR2 SYGVKD. The CDR3 covers 14 residues. Written as DNA, the CDR3 is TGTGCCATCAGTGAGTCGAGCGCGGGCACTGAAGCTTTCTTT. This codes for CAISESSAGTEAFF.

The chain employs TRBV7-2 and TRBJ2-7, with a weak D call TRBD2 (6 bases). Per the germline V gene, CDR1 is SGHTA and CDR2 is FQGNSA. The CDR3 is 14 residues long. V lost 5 bases, J lost 0 bases, and 11 bases lay in between. DNA of the CDR3: TGTGCCAGCAGCCCTGTAGCGGCCTCCTACGAGCAGTACTTC. Translating gives CASSPVAASYEQYF.

This clonotype was found many times. This rearrangement joins TRBV10-3 to TRBJ2-3, with 8 bases identical to TRBD1. After removal of 8 bases from V and 2 bases from J, the junction contained 3 bases not matched to a gene. This CDR3 spans 13 amino acids. Germline V lookup: CDR1 ENHRY, CDR2 SYGVKD. The DNA of the CDR3 is TGTGCCATCGGACAGGGCGTCACAGATACGCAGTATTTT. Its protein is CAIGQGVTDTQYF.

This clonotype was detected many times. The chain is built from TRBV14 and TRBJ2-7, with a weak D call TRBD1 (6 bases). This CDR3 has 14 amino acids. Germline V gives CDR1 SGHDN, CDR2 FVKESK. The V end lost 5 bases, the J end lost 2 bases, and 13 bases lay between the germline ends. This CDR3 is CASSGRTATYEQYF. The CDR3 coding sequence is TGTGCCAGCAGCGGCCGGACAGCAACCTACGAGCAGTACTTC.

This clonotype was observed many times. The chain combines TRBV4-1 with TRBJ1-1; D remains unclear. Trimming took 0 bases from V and 6 from J, leaving 11 bases between them. Germline V gene sequence: CDR1 MGHRA, CDR2 YSYEKL. This CDR3 has 14 amino acids. CDR3: CASSQELGISEAFF. DNA for the CDR3: TGCGCCAGCAGCCAAGAACTGGGGATCTCTGAAGCTTTCTTT.

This clonotype came up many times. The chain combines TRBV3-1 with TRBJ2-5; TRBD1 matches 8 bases. V shed 3 bases, J shed 4 bases, and the junction held 1 base outside the gene matches. This CDR3 is 13 amino acids long. Looked up from germline, CDR1 is LGHDT and CDR2 is YNNKEL (reference sequence). The CDR3 sequence: CASSHRGRETQYF. DNA of the CDR3: TGTGCCAGCAGCCACAGGGGGCGAGAGACCCAGTACTTC.

This clonotype was observed at least ten times. V is TRBV9 and J is TRBJ2-7; D may be TRBD2 (6 bases). This CDR3 contains 14 residues. Per the germline V gene, CDR1 is SGDLS and CDR2 is YYNGEE. V gave up 4 bases and J gave up 2 bases, with 13 bases separating them. The CDR3 is CASSLEGTAYEQYF. DNA of the CDR3: TGTGCCAGCAGCCTGGAGGGGACGGCCTACGAGCAGTACTTC.

In this sample, this clonotype turned up many times. The CDR3 is CASSVIQGRSEQFF. The DNA for the CDR3 is TGTGCCAGCAGCGTAATACAGGGACGGTCTGAGCAGTTCTTC. The chain couples TRBV5-8 to TRBJ2-1, with a tentative D call TRBD1 (6 bases). With 4 bases removed from V and 9 bases from J, the gap between germline ends came to 17 bases. The germline V gene encodes CDR1 SGHTS and CDR2 YDEGEE. This CDR3 contains 14 residues.